The 20 T cell receptor beta chains listed next were all sequenced from one sample in a study of Ad26.COV2.S vaccination and SARS-CoV-2 variants listed by TCRdb under 2021. Library creation used the immunoSEQ multiplex PCR assay. TCRdb re-hosts the immuneACCESS table, in-frame sequences only. Its copies lack some clones; in the studies checked, an unresolved V gene accounts for under half of them, and the cause for the rest is not known. The sample data list fewer than 500,000 clones, and roughly 87% of these were observed just once. The ten top clones hold roughly 2.5% of the sample. What the treatment or condition label conveys for this sample: roughly 18 received Ad26.COV2.S at low or high dose, single or two shots; about five received placebo; per-sample allocation not given. For vaccine and placebo recipients, repertoires were sequenced using samples collected on day 63 after the first injection.

The sample in question was peripheral blood, obtained in a trial of Ad26.COV2.S vaccine versus placebo. The receptors were sampled from a person aged 18-65 years who received the Ad26.COV2.S COVID-19 vaccine or a placebo.

The chain uses TRBV18 and TRBJ1-1; 7 bases match TRBD1. This CDR3 spans 14 amino acids. The junction had 4 bases not matched to a gene; V was cut back by 3 bases and J by 3 bases. Germline assignment: CDR1 KGHSH and CDR2 LQKENI. CDR3 bases: TGTGCCAGCTCACCCGACAGGGTGTACACTGAAGCTTTCTTT. This encodes CASSPDRVYTEAFF.

In DNA, the CDR3 is TGTGCCAGCAGTTTACCCCCTTTGATAGCGGGAGAGCCCCTGCTCACAGATACGCAGTATTTT. Protein: CASSLPPLIAGEPLLTDTQYF. The rearrangement links TRBV27 to TRBJ2-3, with 9 bases that match TRBD2. The CDR3 is 21 residues long. Per germline, CDR1 MNHEY and CDR2 SMNVEV (reference sequence). Germline trimming cut 2 bases from V and 2 bases from J; bases unmatched to any gene: 20.

This chain connects TRBV6-5 to TRBJ2-1; no clear D gene. This CDR3 spans 13 amino acids. Trimming removed 6 bases at V and 8 bases at J, with 14 bases between. CDR1 is MNHEY, CDR2 SVGAGI, per germline. In DNA, the CDR3 is TGTGCCAGCAGCCTACAGCTCTTCGATGAGCAGTTCTTC. This translates into CASSLQLFDEQFF.

J is TRBJ1-2 and V is TRBV6-4, with 9 bases identical to TRBD1. Trimming cost V 6 bases and J 6 bases; bases outside gene matches: 8. Germline values: CDR1 MRHNA, CDR2 SNTAGT. CDR3 length: 14 amino acids. The DNA of the CDR3 is TGTGCCAGCAGGAGAGACAGGGGGAGCGATGGCTACACCTTC. Its translation is CASRRDRGSDGYTF.

The chain couples TRBV9 to TRBJ1-1; 7 bases fit TRBD1. The CDR3 extends over 15 amino acids. J lost 6 bases, V lost 2 bases, and 10 bases had no gene match. The germline CDR1 and CDR2 sequences are SGDLS and YYNGEE. The DNA of the CDR3 is TGTGCCAGCAGCGTGAGGGGACAGCCCTCCCCTGAAGCTTTCTTT. It translates to CASSVRGQPSPEAFF.

This clone occurred a few times. The chain joins TRBV28 to TRBJ2-4; unclear D gene. The V gene lost 7 bases and the J gene lost 2 bases, with 9 bases spanning the gap. Germline V lookup: CDR1 MDHEN, CDR2 SYDVKM. The CDR3 sequence is 13 residues long. CDR3 sequence reads: CASIGFSKNIQYF. The CDR3 DNA follows: TGTGCCAGCATCGGGTTTTCCAAAAACATTCAGTACTTC.

This chain links TRBV25-1 with TRBJ2-3; D might be TRBD1 (5 bases). CDR3 size: 14 residues. CDR1 is MGHDK, CDR2 SYGVNS, per germline. Trimming removed 3 bases from V and 4 bases from J, with 11 bases in between. As DNA, the CDR3 is TGTGCCAGCAGTGACACCTCAGGGTCAGATACGCAGTATTTT. The encoded protein is CASSDTSGSDTQYF.

This sequence joins TRBV18 and TRBJ2-1; 10 bases map to TRBD1. The V gene's germline CDR1 is KGHSH and CDR2 LQKENI. After removal of 2 bases from V and 8 bases from J, the junction contained 6 bases not matched to a gene. CDR3 length: 15 amino acids. For the CDR3, the DNA is TGTGCCAGCTCACCAATCGGACAGGGGGTCTATGAGCAGTTCTTC. Amino acids: CASSPIGQGVYEQFF.

The CDR3 is CASSQVPYGGGARDTQYF. The DNA of the CDR3 is TGCGCCAGCAGCCAAGTGCCTTACGGCGGGGGGGCGCGAGATACGCAGTATTTT. The chain couples TRBV4-3 to TRBJ2-3, with 9 bases lining up with TRBD2. From germline, CDR1 is LGHNA and CDR2 YSLEER. The CDR3 loop spans 18 amino acids. Trimming took 1 base from V and 5 from J; bases not matched to a gene: 13.

This clone showed up just a few times. The genes are TRBV2 and TRBJ2-7; no definite D call. Trimming took off 4 bases at V and 3 bases at J, with 13 bases between the two ends. The CDR3 consists of 14 residues. CDR1 is SNHLY and CDR2 is FYNNEI in the germline V gene. The CDR3 DNA reads TGTGCCAGCAGTGTCCCCACTTATAACTACGAGCAGTACTTC. Translating it yields CASSVPTYNYEQYF. Full variable domain (rest looked up from reference TRBV2 and TRBJ2-7): EPEVTQTPSHQVTQMGQEVILRCVPISNHLYFYWYRQILGQKVEFLVSFYNNEISEKSEIFDDQFSVERPDGSNFTLKIRSTKLEDSAMYFCASSVPTYNYEQYFGPGTRLTVT.

V is TRBV7-2 and J is TRBJ1-1, with D possibly matching TRBD1 (5 bases). V was trimmed by 1 base and J by 6 bases, leaving 9 bases between them. The CDR3 sequence is 13 residues long. Germline V gene lookup returns CDR1 SGHTA and CDR2 FQGNSA. CDR3 amino acids: CASSLGPGAEAFF. The CDR3 nucleotides are TGTGCCAGCAGCTTAGGTCCGGGGGCTGAAGCTTTCTTT.

The CDR3 sequence is CASSQRTSGSYEQFF. In DNA form, the CDR3 reads TGTGCCAGCAGCCAAAGGACTAGCGGGAGTTATGAGCAGTTCTTC. The rearrangement joins TRBV27 to TRBJ2-1, with TRBD2 identical over 13 bases. V dropped 6 bases and J dropped 8; count of bases not matched to a gene: 7. The CDR3 has 15 residues. Germline-derived CDR1 and CDR2 are MNHEY and SMNVEV (reference sequence).

The genes are TRBV5-4 and TRBJ2-2; D gene ambiguous. Germline V gene lookup returns CDR1 SGHNT and CDR2 YYREEE (reference sequence). V lost 0 bases and J 5 bases, leaving 8 bases between the germline ends. The CDR3 has 14 residues. Here the CDR3 DNA reads TGTGCCAGCAGCTTGGTGGGGTTTACCGGGGAGCTGTTTTTT. Residues: CASSLVGFTGELFF. Filled out from reference TRBV5-4 and TRBJ2-2, the complete variable domain reads ETGVTQSPTHLIKTRGQQVTLRCSSQSGHNTVSWYQQALGQGPQFIFQYYREEENGRGNFPPRFSGLQFPNYSSELNVNALELDDSALYLCASSLVGFTGELFFGEGSRLTVL.

The V and J genes are TRBV5-5 and TRBJ1-4, with D possibly TRBD1 on 5 matching bases. V gave up 5 bases and J gave up 5 bases, with 16 bases separating them. This CDR3 is 15 amino acids long. Looked up from germline, CDR1 is SGHKS and CDR2 is YYEKEE (reference sequence). The CDR3 DNA is TGTGCCAGCAGGTGGGGACCCCAGCAGAATGAAAAACTGTTTTTT. Translating gives CASRWGPQQNEKLFF. Based on the CDR3 plus reference TRBV5-5 and TRBJ1-4, the full variable domain is DAGVTQSPTHLIKTRGQQVTLRCSPISGHKSVSWYQQVLGQGPQFIFQYYEKEERGRGNFPDRFSARQFPNYSSELNVNALLLGDSALYLCASRWGPQQNEKLFFGSGTQLSVL.

The J gene is TRBJ1-1, the V gene TRBV9; D gene unclear. The V gene lost 2 bases and the J gene lost 7 bases, with 18 bases spanning the gap. The germline V gene has CDR1 SGDLS and CDR2 YYNGEE. CDR3 length: 15 residues. The CDR3 spells CASSVLGWGEGEAFF. CDR3 DNA: TGTGCCAGCAGCGTCCTGGGGTGGGGAGAAGGTGAAGCTTTCTTT.

This clone was detected only a few times. CDR3 in amino acids: CASSPSGSNNEKLFF. The CDR3 DNA reads TGTGCCAGCAGCCCCTCCGGGTCTAACAATGAAAAACTGTTTTTT. V usage is TRBV9 and J usage is TRBJ1-4; D is ambiguous. With 4 bases removed from V and 5 bases from J, the gap between germline ends came to 15 bases. Looked up from germline, CDR1 is SGDLS and CDR2 is YYNGEE. The CDR3 spans 15 residues. The full variable domain, in which reference TRBV9 and TRBJ1-4 provide the parts outside the CDR3, is DSGVTQTPKHLITATGQRVTLRCSPRSGDLSVYWYQQSLDQGLQFLIQYYNGEERAKGNILERFSAQQFPDLHSELNLSSLELGDSALYFCASSPSGSNNEKLFFGSGTQLSVL.

The rearrangement links TRBV7-3 to TRBJ1-1, with D maybe TRBD1 (6 bases). Trimming cost V 0 bases and J 7 bases, with 15 bases left between them. The CDR3 runs to 15 residues. Germline CDR1 and CDR2: SGHTA and FQGTGA. CDR3 region: CASSLTALQGSEAFF. The CDR3 DNA is TGTGCCAGCAGCTTAACCGCCTTACAGGGAAGTGAAGCTTTCTTT. Drawing the rest from reference TRBV7-3 and TRBJ1-1, the complete variable domain is GAGVSQTPSNKVTEKGKYVELRCDPISGHTALYWYRQSLGQGPEFLIYFQGTGAADDSGLPNDRFFAVRPEGSVSTLKIQRTERGDSAVYLCASSLTALQGSEAFFGQGTRLTVV.

The count of this clone is one. The chain employs TRBV19 and TRBJ1-4; a possible D gene is TRBD1 (5 bases). The CDR3 spans 15 residues. Trimming cost V 5 bases and J 5 bases, with 15 bases left between them. Germline V gene sequence: CDR1 LNHDA, CDR2 SQIVND (reference sequence). The CDR3 DNA reads TGTGCCAGTAGTTCAATCCGGGACGGCAATGAAAAACTGTTTTTT. It is translated as CASSSIRDGNEKLFF.

The chain combines TRBV2 with TRBJ2-1, with D possibly being TRBD2 (5 bases). The V gene lost 4 bases and the J gene lost 1 base, with 14 bases spanning the gap. The CDR3 totals 16 residues. Per germline, CDR1 SNHLY and CDR2 FYNNEI. CDR3 in DNA: TGTGCCAGCAGTGGCATAAAGAGCGGTTCCTACAATGAGCAGTTCTTC. Protein: CASSGIKSGSYNEQFF.

The J gene is TRBJ1-2, the V gene TRBV28; D may be TRBD1 (5 bases). The CDR3 totals 14 residues. The germline V and J ends were trimmed by 2 bases and 5 bases, with 12 bases remaining between them. Germline lookup yields CDR1 MDHEN and CDR2 SYDVKM. The CDR3 reads CASSLIGGTYGYTF. DNA of the CDR3: TGTGCCAGCAGTTTAATCGGCGGGACGTATGGCTACACCTTC.